Presented here are 4 T cell receptor beta chains from one specimen sequenced in a study of CD8 T cells in ankylosing spondylitis. Findings of the study overall: In ankylosing spondylitis blood, a motif of roughly 8 highly homologous TCR beta variants appeared characteristic.

TCRdb re-called the 5' RACE reads through MiXCR, storing one row per CDR3 protein. The sample yields roughly 490,000 distinct CDR3 sequences, over 4% seen once. These receptors lack a known antigen. The sample taken for sequencing was blood, either unsorted or a sorted T cell fraction (not recorded which). Every receptor here comes from a male donor with ankylosing spondylitis.

This clonotype was counted ten times or more. V and J are TRBV20-1 and TRBJ2-3, with 8 nucleotides matching TRBD2. The germline V gene has CDR1 DFQATT and CDR2 SNEGSKA (reference sequence). This CDR3 has 16 amino acids. Trimming removed 3 bases from V and 0 bases from J; junction bases left unmatched: 8. DNA for the CDR3: TGCAGTGCTAGTCCAAGCGGGGGAATGAGCACAGATACGCAGTATTTT. Translated: CSASPSGGMSTDTQYF.

In this sample, this clonotype turned up many times. The chain has TRBV7-9 and TRBJ2-3; D not resolved. The CDR3 is 13 residues long. V was pared by 9 bases and J by 2 bases, with 12 bases between. Looked up from germline, CDR1 is SEHNR and CDR2 is FQNEAQ (reference sequence). This CDR3 reads CASLAEFTDTQYF. CDR3 sequence (DNA): TGTGCCAGTCTCGCGGAGTTCACAGATACGCAGTATTTT.

This clonotype turned up a few times. V and J are TRBV11-2 and TRBJ2-7; D possibly corresponds to TRBD1 (6 bases). The CDR3 sequence is 14 residues long. Germline lookup yields CDR1 SGHAT and CDR2 FQNNGV. Between the trimmed V and J ends, which lost 6 bases and 3 bases, there was a span of 15 bases. CDR3 in amino acids: CASSLDRSRYEQYF. Here the CDR3 DNA reads TGTGCCAGCAGTCTAGACAGGTCCCGCTACGAGCAGTACTTC.

The table lists this clonotype with many counts. The chain uses TRBV29-1 and TRBJ2-5; possible D gene TRBD2, 5 bases. The germline CDR1 and CDR2 sequences are SQVTM and ANQGSEA. V lost 6 bases, J lost 0 bases, and 8 bases lay in between. The length of the CDR3 is 12 residues. CDR3 sequence: CSVWEYQETQYF. CDR3 nucleotide sequence: TGCAGCGTATGGGAGTACCAAGAGACCCAGTACTTC.